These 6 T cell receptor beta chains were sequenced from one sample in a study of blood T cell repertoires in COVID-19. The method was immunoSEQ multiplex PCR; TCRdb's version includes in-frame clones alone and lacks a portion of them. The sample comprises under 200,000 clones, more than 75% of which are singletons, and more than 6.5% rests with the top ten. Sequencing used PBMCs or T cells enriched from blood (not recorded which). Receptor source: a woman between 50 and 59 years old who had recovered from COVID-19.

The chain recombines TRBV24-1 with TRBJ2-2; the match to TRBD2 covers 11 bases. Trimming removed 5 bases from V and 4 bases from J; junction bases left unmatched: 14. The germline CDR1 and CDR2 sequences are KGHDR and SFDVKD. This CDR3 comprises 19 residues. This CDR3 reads CATSGPGTSGKRSTGELFF. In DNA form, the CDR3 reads TGTGCCACCAGTGGCCCCGGGACTAGCGGAAAAAGGTCCACCGGGGAGCTGTTTTTT.

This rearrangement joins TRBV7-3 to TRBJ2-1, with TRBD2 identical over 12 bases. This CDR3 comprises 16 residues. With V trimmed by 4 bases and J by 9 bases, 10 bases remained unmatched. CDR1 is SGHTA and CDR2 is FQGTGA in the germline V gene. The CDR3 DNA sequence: TGTGCCAGCAGCTCCTCTAGCGGGAGGGCCAAGGGTGAGCAGTTCTTC. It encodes CASSSSSGRAKGEQFF.

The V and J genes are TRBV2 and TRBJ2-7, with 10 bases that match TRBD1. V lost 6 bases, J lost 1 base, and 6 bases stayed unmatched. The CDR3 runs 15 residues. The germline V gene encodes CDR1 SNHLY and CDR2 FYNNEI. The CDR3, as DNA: TGTGCCAGCAGCTACGGACAGGGGGGGTCCTACGAGCAGTACTTC. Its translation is CASSYGQGGSYEQYF. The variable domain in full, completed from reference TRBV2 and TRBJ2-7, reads EPEVTQTPSHQVTQMGQEVILRCVPISNHLYFYWYRQILGQKVEFLVSFYNNEISEKSEIFDDQFSVERPDGSNFTLKIRSTKLEDSAMYFCASSYGQGGSYEQYFGPGTRLTVT.

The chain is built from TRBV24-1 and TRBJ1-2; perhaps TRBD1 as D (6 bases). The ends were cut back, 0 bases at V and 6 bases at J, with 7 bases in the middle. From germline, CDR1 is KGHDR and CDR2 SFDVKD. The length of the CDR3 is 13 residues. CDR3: CATSDLEGDGYTF. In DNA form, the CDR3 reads TGTGCCACCAGTGATTTGGAGGGGGATGGCTACACCTTC.

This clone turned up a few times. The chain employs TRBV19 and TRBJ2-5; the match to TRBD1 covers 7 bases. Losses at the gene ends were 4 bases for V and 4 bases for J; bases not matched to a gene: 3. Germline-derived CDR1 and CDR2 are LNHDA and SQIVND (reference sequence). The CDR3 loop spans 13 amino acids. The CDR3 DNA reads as TGTGCCAGTAGTAATGACAGGGTAGAGACCCAGTACTTC. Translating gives CASSNDRVETQYF.

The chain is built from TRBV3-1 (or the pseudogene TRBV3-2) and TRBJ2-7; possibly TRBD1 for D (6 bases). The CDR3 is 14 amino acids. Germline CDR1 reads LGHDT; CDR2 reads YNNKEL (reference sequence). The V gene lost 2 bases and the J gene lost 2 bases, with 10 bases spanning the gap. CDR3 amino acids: CASSQRDKAYEQYF. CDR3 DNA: TGTGCCAGCAGCCAACGGGACAAGGCCTACGAGCAGTACTTC.